This TCR delta chain was obtained from a study of gamma-delta chains in newborns, infants, children (dated by TCRdb to about 2019). At the level of the whole study: According to the title of the study, polyclonal expansion of innate gammadelta T cells immediately after birth is driven by microbial exposure. The study investigated how microbial exposure shaped innate gammadelta T cell populations in human newborns immediately after birth.

Notes on this clone: Its recognized antigen is unknown. No clone much larger than this one lies a single base away; base qualities are absent.

CDR1 TSWWSYY and CDR2 QGS were looked up in the germline V gene. Here V drops 0 bases and J drops 0 bases, and the junction holds 0 bases not matched to any gene. Including cysteine and phenylalanine, the CDR3 has 17 amino acids. CDR3 DNA is the only sequence kept; it has 51 bases, read in frame from the first base. Sequencing used an Illumina MiSeq. TCRdb called clones from the public reads with CATT, and repeated DNA sequences were later combined into one row. The sample yields more than 3,500 delta-chain clones; under 2.5% were counted once. About 9.3% of the sample is held by the ten biggest clonotypes.

This sequence uses TRDV1 and TRDJ2, and 11 junctional nucleotides match TRDD3. Sequencing was done on a sample of blood. The sequence was obtained from a child who was a newborn, infant or young child, either healthy, febrile or measles-vaccinated (not recorded which). CDR3 loop: CALGELLGDTLTAQLFF. The nucleotides read TGTGCTCTTGGGGAACTACTGGGGGATACTTTGACAGCACAACTCTTCTTT.